This entry concerns a single T cell receptor beta chain. Its target is unknown. Germline CDR1 and CDR2: DFQATT and SNEGSKA (reference sequence). This CDR3 contains 15 residues. The V gene lost 2 bases and the J gene lost 5 bases, with 16 bases spanning the gap. The data belong to a study of breast tumors, draining lymph nodes, adjacent tissues. MiXCR, run by TCRdb on the multiplex PCR reads, gives a single entry per CDR3 protein. The sample has 30,000 to 40,000 distinct CDR3 sequences, 35% to 40% seen once. Study-level findings and limits: Compared with lymph nodes, tumors were less diverse; compared with nontumor tissue, more.

Sequencing used breast tumor tissue. The V gene is TRBV20-1, the J gene TRBJ1-5; D perhaps matches TRBD1 (6 bases). The TCR was taken from a female donor with breast cancer. Some clones in this sample may be carry-over from other donors' samples. CDR3 bases: TGCAGTGCTAGATTTCGTCCGGACAGCCATCAGCCCCAGCATTTT. Translated, it gives CSARFRPDSHQPQHF.